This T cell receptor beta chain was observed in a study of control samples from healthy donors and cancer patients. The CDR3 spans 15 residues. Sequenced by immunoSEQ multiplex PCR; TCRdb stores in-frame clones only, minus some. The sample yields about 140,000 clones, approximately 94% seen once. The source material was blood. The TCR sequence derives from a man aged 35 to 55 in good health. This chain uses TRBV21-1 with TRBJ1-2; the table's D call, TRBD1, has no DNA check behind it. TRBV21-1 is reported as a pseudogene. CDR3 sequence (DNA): TGTGCCAGCAGCAAACCCGGACAGGGCTGGTATGGCTACACCTTC. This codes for CASSKPGQGWYGYTF.